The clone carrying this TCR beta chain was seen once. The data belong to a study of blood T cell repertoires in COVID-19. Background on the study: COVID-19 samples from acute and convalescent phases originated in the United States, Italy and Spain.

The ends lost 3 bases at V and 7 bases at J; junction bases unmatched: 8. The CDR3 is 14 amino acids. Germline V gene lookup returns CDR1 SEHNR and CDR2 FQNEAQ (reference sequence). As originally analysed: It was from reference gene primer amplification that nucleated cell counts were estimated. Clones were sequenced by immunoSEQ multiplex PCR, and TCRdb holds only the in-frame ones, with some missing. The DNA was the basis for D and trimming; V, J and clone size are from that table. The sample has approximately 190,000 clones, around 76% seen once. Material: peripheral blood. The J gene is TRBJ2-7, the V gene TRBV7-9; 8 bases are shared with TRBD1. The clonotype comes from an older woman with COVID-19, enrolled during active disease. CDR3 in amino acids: CASSLDRVLGEQYF. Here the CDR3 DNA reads TGTGCCAGCAGCTTGGACAGGGTATTAGGGGAGCAGTACTTC.